This T cell receptor beta chain stems from a study of response to subunit inactivated influenza vaccine. There are many counts of this clonotype. Its antigen is unknown. TCRdb itself ran the RT-PCR reads through MiXCR, one entry per CDR3 protein. The table includes about 700,000 distinct CDR3 sequences, around 15% detected once. Study results and limitations: Each seasonal influenza vaccination recruits few new T cells, the authors suggested.

Germline assignment: CDR1 SQVTM and CDR2 ANQGSEA. The CDR3 covers 13 residues. V was clipped by 1 base and J by 7 bases; unmatched bases: 0. Sequencing was performed on PBMCs from blood, taken 14 to 15 days before vaccination. The receptor was derived from a man over 45 who received an inactivated influenza vaccine. The chain combines TRBV29-1 with TRBJ2-1; 11 nucleotides line up with TRBD2. In DNA form, the CDR3 reads TGCAGCGTTGAAGGGACTAGCGGGAATGAGCAGTTCTTC. Its translation is CSVEGTSGNEQFF.